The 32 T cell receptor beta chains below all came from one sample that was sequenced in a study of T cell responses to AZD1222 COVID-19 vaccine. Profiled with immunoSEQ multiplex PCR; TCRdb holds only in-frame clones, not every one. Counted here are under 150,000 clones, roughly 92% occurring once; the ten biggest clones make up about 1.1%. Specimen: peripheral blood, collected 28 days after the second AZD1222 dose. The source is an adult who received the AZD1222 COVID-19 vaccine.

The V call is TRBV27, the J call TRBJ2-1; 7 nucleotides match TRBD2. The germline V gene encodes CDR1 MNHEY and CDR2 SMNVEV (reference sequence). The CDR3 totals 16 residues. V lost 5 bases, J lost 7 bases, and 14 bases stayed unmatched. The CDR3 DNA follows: TGTGCCAGCAGTCCCTGGGGGGAGGGCAGGTGGAATGAGCAGTTCTTC. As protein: CASSPWGEGRWNEQFF.

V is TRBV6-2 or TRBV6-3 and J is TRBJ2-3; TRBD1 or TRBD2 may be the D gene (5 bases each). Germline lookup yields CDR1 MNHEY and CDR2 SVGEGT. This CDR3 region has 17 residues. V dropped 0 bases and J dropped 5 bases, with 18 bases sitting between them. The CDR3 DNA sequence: TGTGCCAGCAGTTACTCGGGACCGAATAAAGGAAGAGATACGCAGTATTTT. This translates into CASSYSGPNKGRDTQYF.

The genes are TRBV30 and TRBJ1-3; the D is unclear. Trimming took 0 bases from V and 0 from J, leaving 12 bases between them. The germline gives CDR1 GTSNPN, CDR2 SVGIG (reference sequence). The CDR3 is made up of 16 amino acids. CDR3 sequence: CAWSVSRTSSGNTIYF. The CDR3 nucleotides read TGTGCCTGGAGTGTAAGCAGGACGAGCTCTGGAAACACCATATATTTT.

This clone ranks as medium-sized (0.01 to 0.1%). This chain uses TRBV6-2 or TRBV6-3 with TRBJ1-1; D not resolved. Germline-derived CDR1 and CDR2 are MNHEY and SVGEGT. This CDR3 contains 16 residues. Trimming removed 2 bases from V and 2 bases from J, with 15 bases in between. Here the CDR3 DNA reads TGTGCCAGCAGTTACCCCGCAGGAGGTAAAAACACTGAAGCTTTCTTT. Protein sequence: CASSYPAGGKNTEAFF.

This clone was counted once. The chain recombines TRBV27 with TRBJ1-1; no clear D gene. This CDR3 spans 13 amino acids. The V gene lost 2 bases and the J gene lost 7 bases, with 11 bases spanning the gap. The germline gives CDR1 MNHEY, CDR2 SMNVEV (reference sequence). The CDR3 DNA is TGTGCCAGCAGTTTAAGTGTACGGGGTGAAGCTTTCTTT. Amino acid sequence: CASSLSVRGEAFF.

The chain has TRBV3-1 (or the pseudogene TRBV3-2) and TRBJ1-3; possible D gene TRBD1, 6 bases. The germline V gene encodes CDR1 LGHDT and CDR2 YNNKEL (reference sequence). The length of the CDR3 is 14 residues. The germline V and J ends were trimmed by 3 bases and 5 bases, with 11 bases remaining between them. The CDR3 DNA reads TGTGCCAGCAGCCAGAGTGGGGGGCGAAACACCATATATTTT. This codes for CASSQSGGRNTIYF.

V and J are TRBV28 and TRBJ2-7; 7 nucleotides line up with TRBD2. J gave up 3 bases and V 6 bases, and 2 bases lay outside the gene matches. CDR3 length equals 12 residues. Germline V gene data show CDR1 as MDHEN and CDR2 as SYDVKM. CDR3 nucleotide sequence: TGTGCCAGCAGGGGAGGGATCTACGAGCAGTACTTC. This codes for CASRGGIYEQYF.

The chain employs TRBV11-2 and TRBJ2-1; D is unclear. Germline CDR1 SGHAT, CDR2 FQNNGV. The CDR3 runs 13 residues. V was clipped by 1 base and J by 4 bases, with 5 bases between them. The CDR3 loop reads CASSLVGYNEQFF. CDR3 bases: TGTGCCAGCAGCTTAGTGGGATACAATGAGCAGTTCTTC.

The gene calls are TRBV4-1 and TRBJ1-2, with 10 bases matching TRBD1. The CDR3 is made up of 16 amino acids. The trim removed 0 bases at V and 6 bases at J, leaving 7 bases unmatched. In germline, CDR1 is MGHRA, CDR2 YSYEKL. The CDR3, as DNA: TGCGCCAGCAGCCAAGAATGGGACAGGGGTAGGGATGGCTACACCTTC. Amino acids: CASSQEWDRGRDGYTF.

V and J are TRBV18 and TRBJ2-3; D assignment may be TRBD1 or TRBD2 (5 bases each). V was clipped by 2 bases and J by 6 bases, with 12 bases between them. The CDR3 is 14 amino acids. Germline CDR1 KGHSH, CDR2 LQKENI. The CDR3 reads CASSPGGPGDTQYF. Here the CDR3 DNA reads TGTGCCAGCTCACCAGGGGGACCAGGGGATACGCAGTATTTT.

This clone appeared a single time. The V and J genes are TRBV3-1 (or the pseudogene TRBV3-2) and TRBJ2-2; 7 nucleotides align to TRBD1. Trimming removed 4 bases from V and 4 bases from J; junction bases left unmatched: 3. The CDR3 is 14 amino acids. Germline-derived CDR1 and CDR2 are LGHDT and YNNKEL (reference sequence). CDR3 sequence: CASSLRQGTGELFF. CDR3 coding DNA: TGTGCCAGCAGCCTTCGACAGGGCACCGGGGAGCTGTTTTTT.

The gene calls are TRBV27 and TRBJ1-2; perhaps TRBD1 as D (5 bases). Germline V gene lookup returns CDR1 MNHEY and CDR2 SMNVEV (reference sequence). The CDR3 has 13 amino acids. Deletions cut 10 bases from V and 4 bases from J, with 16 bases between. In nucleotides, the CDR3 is TGTGCCACCCGACTTGGGGCGGGCTATGGCTACACCTTC. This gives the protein CATRLGAGYGYTF.

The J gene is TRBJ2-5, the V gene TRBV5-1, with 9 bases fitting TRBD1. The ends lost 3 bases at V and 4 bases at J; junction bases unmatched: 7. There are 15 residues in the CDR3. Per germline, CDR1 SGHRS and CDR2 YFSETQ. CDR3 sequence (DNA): TGCGCCAGCAGCTCAACACAGGGGGCAGGAGAGACCCAGTACTTC. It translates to CASSSTQGAGETQYF.

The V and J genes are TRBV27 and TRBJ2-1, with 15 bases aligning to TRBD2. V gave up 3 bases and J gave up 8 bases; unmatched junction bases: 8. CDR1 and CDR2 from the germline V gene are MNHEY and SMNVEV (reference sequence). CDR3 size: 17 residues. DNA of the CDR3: TGTGCCAGCAGTTTTATGAGGACTAGCGGGAGGGCCGATGAGCAGTTCTTC. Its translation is CASSFMRTSGRADEQFF.

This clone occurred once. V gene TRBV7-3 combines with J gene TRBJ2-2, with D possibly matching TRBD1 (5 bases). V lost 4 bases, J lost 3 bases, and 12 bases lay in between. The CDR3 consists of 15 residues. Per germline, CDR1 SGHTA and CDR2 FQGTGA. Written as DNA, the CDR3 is TGTGCCAGCAGCTCCCTCGGACACGACACCGGGGAGCTGTTTTTT. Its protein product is CASSSLGHDTGELFF.

The CDR3 region is CASSQQLAGAYEQYF. CDR3 nucleotide sequence: TGTGCCAGCAGCCAACAACTAGCGGGAGCATACGAGCAGTACTTC. The rearrangement links TRBV3-1 (or the pseudogene TRBV3-2) to TRBJ2-7; 11 nucleotides line up with TRBD2. CDR1 is LGHDT and CDR2 is YNNKEL in the germline V gene (reference sequence). Trimming took 2 bases from V and 4 from J; bases not matched to a gene: 4. The CDR3 runs 15 residues.

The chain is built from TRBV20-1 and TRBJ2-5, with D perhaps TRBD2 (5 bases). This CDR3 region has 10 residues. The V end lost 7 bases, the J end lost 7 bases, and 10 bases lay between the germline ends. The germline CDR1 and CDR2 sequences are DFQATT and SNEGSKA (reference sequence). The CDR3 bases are TGCAGTGGGCAGGACTGGACCCAGTACTTC. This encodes CSGQDWTQYF.

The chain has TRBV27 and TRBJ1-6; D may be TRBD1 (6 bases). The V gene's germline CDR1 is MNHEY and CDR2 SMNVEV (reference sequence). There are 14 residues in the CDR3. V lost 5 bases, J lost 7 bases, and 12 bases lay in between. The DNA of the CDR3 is TGTGCCAGCAGTCTGGACAGCGTCAATTCACCCCTCCACTTT. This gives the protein CASSLDSVNSPLHF.

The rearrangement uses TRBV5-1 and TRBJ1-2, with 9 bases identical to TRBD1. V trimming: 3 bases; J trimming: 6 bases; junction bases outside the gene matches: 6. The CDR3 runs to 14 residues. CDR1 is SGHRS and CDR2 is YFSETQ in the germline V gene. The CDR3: CASSSGTGKDGYTF. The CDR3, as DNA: TGCGCCAGCAGCTCTGGGACAGGGAAAGATGGCTACACCTTC. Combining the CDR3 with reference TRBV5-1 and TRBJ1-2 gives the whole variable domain KAGVTQTPRYLIKTRGQQVTLSCSPISGHRSVSWYQQTPGQGLQFLFEYFSETQRNKGNFPGRFSGRQFSNSRSEMNVSTLELGDSALYLCASSSGTGKDGYTFGSGTRLTVV.

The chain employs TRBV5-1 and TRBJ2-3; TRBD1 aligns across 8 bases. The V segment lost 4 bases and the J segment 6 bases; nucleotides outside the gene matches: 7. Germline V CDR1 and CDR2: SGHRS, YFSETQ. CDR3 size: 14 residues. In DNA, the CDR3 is TGCGCCAGCAGCCCTGGACAGGGCGGCGATACGCAGTATTTT. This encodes CASSPGQGGDTQYF.

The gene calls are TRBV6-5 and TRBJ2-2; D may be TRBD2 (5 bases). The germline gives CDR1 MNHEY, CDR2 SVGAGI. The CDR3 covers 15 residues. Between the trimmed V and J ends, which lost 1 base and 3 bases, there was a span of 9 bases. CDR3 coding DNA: TGTGCCAGCAGTTACTATGAGGGTTACACCGGGGAGCTGTTTTTT. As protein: CASSYYEGYTGELFF.

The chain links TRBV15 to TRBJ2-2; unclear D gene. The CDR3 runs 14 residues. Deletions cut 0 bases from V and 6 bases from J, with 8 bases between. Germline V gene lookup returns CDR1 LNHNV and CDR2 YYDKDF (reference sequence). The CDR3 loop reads CATSRDKVSGELFF. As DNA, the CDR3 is TGTGCCACCAGCAGAGATAAGGTCTCCGGGGAGCTGTTTTTT.

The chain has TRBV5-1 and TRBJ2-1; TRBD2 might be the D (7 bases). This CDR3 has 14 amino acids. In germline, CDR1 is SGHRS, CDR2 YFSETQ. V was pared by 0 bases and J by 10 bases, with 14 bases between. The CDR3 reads CASSLALGGGEQFF. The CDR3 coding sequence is TGCGCCAGCAGCTTGGCCCTTGGGGGGGGCGAGCAGTTCTTC.

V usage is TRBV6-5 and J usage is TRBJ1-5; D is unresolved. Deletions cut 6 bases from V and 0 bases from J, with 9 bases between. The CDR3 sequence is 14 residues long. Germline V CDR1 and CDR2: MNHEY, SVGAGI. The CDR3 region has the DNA TGTGCCAGCAGCCCAACTTATAGCAATCAGCCCCAGCATTTT. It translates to CASSPTYSNQPQHF.

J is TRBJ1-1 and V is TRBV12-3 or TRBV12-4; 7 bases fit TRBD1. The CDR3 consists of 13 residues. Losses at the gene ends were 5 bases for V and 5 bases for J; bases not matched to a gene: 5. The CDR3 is CASSTRGGTEAFF. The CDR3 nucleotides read TGTGCCAGCAGTACCAGGGGGGGGACTGAAGCTTTCTTT.

CDR3 sequence: CASSQDPGRTWNTGELFF. In nucleotides, the CDR3 is TGCGCCAGCAGCCAAGATCCGGGGCGCACCTGGAACACCGGGGAGCTGTTTTTT. The chain carries TRBV4-3 and TRBJ2-2; the D call may be TRBD1 or TRBD2 (5 bases each). V lost 0 bases and J lost 1, with 15 bases in between. The CDR3 totals 18 residues. CDR1 is LGHNA, CDR2 YSLEER, per germline.

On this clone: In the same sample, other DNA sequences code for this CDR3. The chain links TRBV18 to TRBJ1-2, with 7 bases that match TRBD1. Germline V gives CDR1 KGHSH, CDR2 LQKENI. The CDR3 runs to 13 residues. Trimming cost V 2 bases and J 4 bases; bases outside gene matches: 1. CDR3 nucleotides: TGTGCCAGCTCACCAGACAGGGTCTATGGCTACACCTTC. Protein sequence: CASSPDRVYGYTF.

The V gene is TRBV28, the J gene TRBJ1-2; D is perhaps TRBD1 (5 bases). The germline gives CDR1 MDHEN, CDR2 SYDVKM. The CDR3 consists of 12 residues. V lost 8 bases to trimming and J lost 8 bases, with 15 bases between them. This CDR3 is CASFGADQGYTF. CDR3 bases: TGTGCCAGCTTTGGGGCCGACCAAGGCTACACCTTC.

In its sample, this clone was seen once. The CDR3 nucleotides read TGTGCCAGCTCACCACAAACAGGGAGCACCGGGGAGCTGTTTTTT. Translated: CASSPQTGSTGELFF. The chain couples TRBV18 to TRBJ2-2; perhaps TRBD1 as D (6 bases). Germline V gene sequence: CDR1 KGHSH, CDR2 LQKENI. The CDR3 runs to 15 residues. V lost 1 base to trimming and J lost 4 bases, with 10 bases between them.

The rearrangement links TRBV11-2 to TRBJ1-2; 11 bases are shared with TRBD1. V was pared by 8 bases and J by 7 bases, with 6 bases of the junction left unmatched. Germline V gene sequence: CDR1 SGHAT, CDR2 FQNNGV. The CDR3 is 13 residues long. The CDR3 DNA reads TGTGCCAGCGATGGACAGGGGGCAGGTGGCTACACCTTC. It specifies CASDGQGAGGYTF.

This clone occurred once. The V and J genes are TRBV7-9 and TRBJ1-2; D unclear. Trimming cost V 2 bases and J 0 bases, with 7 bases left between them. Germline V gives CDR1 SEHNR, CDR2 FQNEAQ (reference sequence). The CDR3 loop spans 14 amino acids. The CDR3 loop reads CASSLTVPNYGYTF. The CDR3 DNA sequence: TGTGCCAGCAGCTTAACAGTGCCTAACTATGGCTACACCTTC. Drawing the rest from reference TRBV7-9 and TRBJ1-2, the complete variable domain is DTGVSQNPRHKITKRGQNVTFRCDPISEHNRLYWYRQTLGQGPEFLTYFQNEAQLEKSRLLSDRFSAERPKGSFSTLEIQRTEQGDSAMYLCASSLTVPNYGYTFGSGTRLTVV.

The CDR3 nucleotides are TGTGCCAGCAGTTTACCTGGCCATGCAGTGGCCAACGTCCTGACTTTC. Its translation: CASSLPGHAVANVLTF. This chain links TRBV28 with TRBJ2-6, with D unclear. The CDR3 covers 16 residues. V was shortened by 2 bases and J by 6 bases, with 14 bases between the two germline ends. CDR1 is MDHEN, CDR2 SYDVKM, per germline.